In its sample, the clone carrying this TCR beta chain was seen a few times. The junction shows a germline mismatch at one end, possibly a read error. Germline loops: CDR1 MNHEY, CDR2 SVGEGT. This CDR3 region has 14 residues. There were TCR beta CDR3 regions amplified from RNA transcripts. The HTBI primer set drove a first-round RT-PCR of the TCR CDR3. TCRdb reprocessed the multiplex PCR reads with MiXCR, giving one entry per CDR3 protein. The sample includes hundreds of thousands of distinct CDR3 sequences, 14% seen only once; the top ten take roughly 10%. These data belong to a study of T cells in Graves' hyperthyroidism and ophthalmopathy.

Material for sequencing was blood. The clonotype comes from a woman younger than 30 with Graves' hyperthyroidism. The chain has TRBV6-2 or TRBV6-3 and TRBJ1-2, with D possibly being TRBD1 (5 bases). The CDR3 spells CAGSYPGTYYGYTF. Written as DNA, the CDR3 is TGTGCCGGCAGTTACCCCGGGACTTATTATGGCTACACCTTC.